The 11 T cell receptor beta chains below were found in one sample sequenced in a study of cytomegalovirus exposure and HLA in healthy donors. The PCR made use of 60 Vbeta and 13 Jbeta primers. The protocol was immunoSEQ multiplex PCR, while the TCRdb copy is restricted to in-frame clones and leaves out a portion. The sample comprises approximately 150,000 clones, about three quarters of which are singletons, and about 1.5% rests with the top ten. Specimen: PBMCs. These receptor sequences come from a woman aged 25-40 years in good health and CMV-seropositive.

This clone was observed once. The chain couples TRBV5-1 to TRBJ2-4, with TRBD2 as a possible D gene (6 bases). Looked up from germline, CDR1 is SGHRS and CDR2 is YFSETQ. The CDR3 runs to 15 residues. The V end was cut by 0 bases, the J end by 7 bases, with 14 bases between. The CDR3 protein is CASSLGGREANIQYF. CDR3 nucleotides: TGCGCCAGCAGCTTGGGGGGCAGGGAGGCGAACATTCAGTACTTC.

The rearrangement joins TRBV29-1 to TRBJ2-1; a possible D gene is TRBD2 (6 bases). The CDR3 length is 15 residues. Germline CDR1 SQVTM, CDR2 ANQGSEA. Trimming cost V 3 bases and J 0 bases, with 12 bases left between them. CDR3 region: CSVDGEVSSYNEQFF. CDR3 nucleotide sequence: TGCAGCGTTGATGGGGAGGTGAGCTCCTACAATGAGCAGTTCTTC.

V is TRBV2 and J is TRBJ2-3; maybe TRBD2 (6 bases). CDR3 length: 16 residues. The germline V gene encodes CDR1 SNHLY and CDR2 FYNNEI. V was shortened by 4 bases and J by 1 base, with 15 bases between the two germline ends. The CDR3 reads CASSGGAGTGTDTQYF. CDR3 coding DNA: TGTGCCAGCAGTGGCGGGGCGGGGACTGGCACAGATACGCAGTATTTT. Variable domain in full (rest from reference TRBV2 and TRBJ2-3): EPEVTQTPSHQVTQMGQEVILRCVPISNHLYFYWYRQILGQKVEFLVSFYNNEISEKSEIFDDQFSVERPDGSNFTLKIRSTKLEDSAMYFCASSGGAGTGTDTQYFGPGTRLTVL.

The chain employs TRBV19 and TRBJ2-1; 8 nucleotides align to TRBD2. V was pared by 7 bases and J by 9 bases, with 11 bases of the junction left unmatched. This CDR3 spans 14 amino acids. In germline, CDR1 is LNHDA, CDR2 SQIVND (reference sequence). In DNA, the CDR3 is TGTGCCAGTAAGCACGTAGCGGGATCTGGTGAGCAGTTCTTC. Translated, it gives CASKHVAGSGEQFF.

This sequence joins TRBV6-5 and TRBJ2-5; the D is unclear. Looked up from germline, CDR1 is MNHEY and CDR2 is SVGAGI. This CDR3 has 16 residues. V lost 4 bases, J lost 0 bases, and 15 bases lay in between. CDR3 DNA sequence: TGTGCCAGCAGTTCGGGTATGCAGACGTACCAAGAGACCCAGTACTTC. It translates to CASSSGMQTYQETQYF.

V gene TRBV5-5 combines with J gene TRBJ2-5, with D possibly being TRBD2 (7 bases). CDR1 and CDR2 from the germline V gene are SGHKS and YYEKEE (reference sequence). This CDR3 is 16 amino acids long. Trimming left V 4 bases short and J 2 bases short, with 18 bases between. The CDR3: CASSVGAGAGQETQYF. The CDR3, as DNA: TGTGCCAGCAGCGTGGGGGCGGGGGCAGGTCAAGAGACCCAGTACTTC. The whole variable domain, remainder taken from reference TRBV5-5 and TRBJ2-5, is DAGVTQSPTHLIKTRGQQVTLRCSPISGHKSVSWYQQVLGQGPQFIFQYYEKEERGRGNFPDRFSARQFPNYSSELNVNALLLGDSALYLCASSVGAGAGQETQYFGPGTRLLVL.

The chain is built from TRBV27 and TRBJ1-4; TRBD1 might be the D (5 bases). The V end lost 6 bases, the J end lost 7 bases, and 12 bases lay between the germline ends. This CDR3 is 13 amino acids long. The germline gives CDR1 MNHEY, CDR2 SMNVEV (reference sequence). CDR3 amino acids: CASSPVQVEKLFF. CDR3 in DNA: TGTGCCAGCAGCCCGGTACAGGTTGAAAAACTGTTTTTT.

The chain carries TRBV28 and TRBJ1-2; tentatively, D is TRBD1 (5 bases). The CDR3 sequence is 16 residues long. From germline, CDR1 is MDHEN and CDR2 SYDVKM. Trimming left V 0 bases short and J 2 bases short, with 13 bases between. CDR3 sequence: CASSLWATVMNYGYTF. The CDR3 DNA reads as TGTGCCAGCAGTTTATGGGCGACAGTAATGAACTATGGCTACACCTTC.

The V gene is TRBV5-1, the J gene TRBJ2-5; D call uncertain. Per germline, CDR1 SGHRS and CDR2 YFSETQ. CDR3 length: 13 amino acids. Trimming stripped 4 bases from V and 2 bases from J, with 9 bases between. The CDR3 spells CASSRGVQETQYF. The CDR3, as DNA: TGCGCCAGCAGCCGCGGCGTGCAAGAGACCCAGTACTTC.

J is TRBJ1-1 and V is TRBV6-6; D may be TRBD1 (5 bases). The CDR3 runs 16 residues. V was shortened by 0 bases and J by 5 bases, with 16 bases between the two germline ends. The V gene's germline CDR1 is MNHNY and CDR2 SVGAGI (reference sequence). The CDR3 nucleotides read TGTGCCAGCAGTTACTCGATATCGGGGGAAGTGACTGAAGCTTTCTTT. Its translation: CASSYSISGEVTEAFF.

CDR3 residues: CAWDRSETEAFF. The CDR3 coding sequence is TGTGCCTGGGACAGGTCGGAAACTGAAGCTTTCTTT. V gene TRBV30 combines with J gene TRBJ1-1; D is possibly TRBD1 (6 bases). This CDR3 is built from 12 residues. Trimming took off 5 bases at V and 5 bases at J, with 12 bases between the two ends. CDR1 is GTSNPN and CDR2 is SVGIG in the germline V gene (reference sequence).